This is a list of T cell receptor beta chains from one sample in a study of T cells after yellow fever vaccination. TCRdb re-analysed the 5' RACE reads in MiXCR, keeping a single row per CDR3 protein. The table includes 110,000 to 150,000 distinct CDR3 sequences, under 7% detected once. Sequenced here: CD4+ T cells sorted from PBMCs, sampled 10 days after the yellow fever booster vaccination. These receptors were taken from a man aged 25-45 years who received the YFV17D yellow fever vaccine. Both conserved end residues are part of each CDR3. Fields, in order: V gene, J gene, CDR3 protein.

V: TRBV7-9
J: TRBJ2-2
CDR3: CASSPSGGTGELFF

V: TRBV14
J: TRBJ2-1
CDR3: CASSLRQARGYNEQFF

V: TRBV7-9
J: TRBJ2-5
CDR3: CASSHRGGTEETQYF

V: TRBV14
J: TRBJ2-7
CDR3: CASSQGLGSAGYEQYF

V: TRBV6-2/TRBV6-3
J: TRBJ2-1
CDR3: CASSFRDRARDEQFF

V: TRBV6-2/TRBV6-3
J: TRBJ2-2
CDR3: CASSSITRLAHANTGELFF

V: TRBV12-5
J: TRBJ2-1
CDR3: CASGLAGKQPFF

V: TRBV7-2
J: TRBJ2-3
CDR3: CASSFGAGVDTQYF

V: TRBV7-2
J: TRBJ2-3
CDR3: CASSFSADTQYF

V: TRBV7-6
J: TRBJ2-1
CDR3: CASSATSGGYNEQFF

V: TRBV5-5
J: TRBJ2-1
CDR3: CASSLAWERYNEQFF